This TCR beta chain derives from a study of blood T cell repertoires in COVID-19. At the level of the study: PBMCs, B-cell-depleted T cells, or T cells provided the cDNA or gDNA that made up the material.

Germline V gene lookup returns CDR1 ENHRY and CDR2 SYGVKD. Germline trimming cut 6 bases from V and 5 bases from J; bases unmatched to any gene: 4. The CDR3 runs 14 residues. This clone was observed a few times. Only in-frame clones appear in the TCRdb table, and some are missing; sequencing was by immunoSEQ multiplex PCR. The profile shows about 240,000 clones, 86% of them singletons. This chain uses TRBV10-3 with TRBJ1-6, with 7 nucleotides matching TRBD1. The sample was peripheral blood. This clonotype originated in an elderly man with acute or convalescent COVID-19. CDR3 nucleotides: TGTGCCATCAGCCCCGGACAGGATAATTCACCCCTCCACTTT. Translation: CAISPGQDNSPLHF.